These 31 T cell receptor beta chains share one sample of origin, sequenced in a study of graft-versus-host responses after intestinal transplantation. Investigators treated the graft tissue so that it released intraepithelial and lamina propria lymphocytes. Measured with immunoSEQ multiplex PCR; TCRdb has only the in-frame clones, and not every one. The table lists under 30,000 clones, approximately 80% of them singletons. The input for sequencing was ileum tissue, taken 98 days after intestinal transplantation. The receptors here all came from a human patient who received an intestinal transplant, so some T cells may come from the graft donor.

CDR3 coding DNA: TGTGCCAGCGGGACAGTCGAGCAGTACTTC. It yields the protein CASGTVEQYF. This chain connects TRBV6-6 to TRBJ2-7; 7 bases agree with TRBD1. The CDR3 has 10 residues. Germline V gives CDR1 MNHNY, CDR2 SVGAGI (reference sequence). Trimming removed 8 bases from V and 6 bases from J; junction bases left unmatched: 1.

The V and J genes are TRBV19 and TRBJ1-6; 7 bases fit TRBD1. V lost 4 bases to trimming and J lost 4 bases; unmatched junction nucleotides: 7. The V gene's germline CDR1 is LNHDA and CDR2 SQIVND (reference sequence). There are 16 residues in the CDR3. The CDR3 loop reads CASSRFPGQYNSPLHF. In nucleotides, the CDR3 is TGTGCCAGTAGTAGGTTCCCGGGACAGTATAATTCACCCCTCCACTTT. Full variable domain (outside the CDR3, taken from reference TRBV19 and TRBJ1-6): DGGITQSPKYLFRKEGQNVTLSCEQNLNHDAMYWYRQDPGQGLRLIYYSQIVNDFQKGDIAEGYSVSREKKESFPLTVTSAQKNPTAFYLCASSRFPGQYNSPLHFGNGTRLTVT.

J is TRBJ2-7 and V is TRBV19, with D uncertain. Looked up from germline, CDR1 is LNHDA and CDR2 is SQIVND (reference sequence). Trimming took off 6 bases at V and 0 bases at J, with 12 bases between the two ends. The CDR3 covers 14 residues. The CDR3 DNA sequence: TGTGCCAGTAGCCCCGGCAGAAGCTCCTACGAGCAGTACTTC. Amino acids: CASSPGRSSYEQYF.

CDR3 in amino acids: CASSIGTASNQPQHF. CDR3 DNA: TGTGCCAGTAGTATCGGGACGGCGAGTAATCAGCCCCAGCATTTT. The genes are TRBV19 and TRBJ1-5, with D possibly matching TRBD1 (5 bases). The CDR3 consists of 15 residues. Per the germline V gene, CDR1 is LNHDA and CDR2 is SQIVND (reference sequence). V was trimmed by 3 bases and J by 4 bases, leaving 13 bases between them.

The chain recombines TRBV7-6 with TRBJ2-7; D is perhaps TRBD1 (6 bases). In germline, CDR1 is SGHVS, CDR2 FNYEAQ. Trimming stripped 1 base from V and 1 base from J, with 8 bases between. The CDR3 has 14 residues. The CDR3 loop is CASSLGTESYEQYF. CDR3 coding DNA: TGTGCCAGCAGCTTAGGGACAGAATCCTACGAGCAGTACTTC.

The chain combines TRBV2 with TRBJ2-5; the D gene is possibly TRBD1 (5 bases). The V gene lost 8 bases and the J gene lost 1 base, with 20 bases spanning the gap. Germline values: CDR1 SNHLY, CDR2 FYNNEI. CDR3 length: 16 amino acids. CDR3 DNA: TGTGCCAGCTTATTGTGGGGCAGGCCAATCCAAGAGACCCAGTACTTC. It specifies CASLLWGRPIQETQYF.

The V gene is TRBV11-3, the J gene TRBJ2-7, with a weak D call TRBD1 (6 bases). The CDR3 loop spans 18 amino acids. Germline V lookup: CDR1 SGHNT, CDR2 YENEEA. Trimming removed 1 base at V and 2 bases at J, with 21 bases between. CDR3 sequence: CASSLGVMGAADTYEQYF. CDR3 bases: TGTGCCAGCAGCTTAGGAGTCATGGGGGCAGCTGATACCTACGAGCAGTACTTC.

The V gene is TRBV7-9, the J gene TRBJ2-2, with 9 bases fitting TRBD2. V shed 5 bases, J shed 4 bases, and the junction held 8 bases outside the gene matches. Germline-derived CDR1 and CDR2 are SEHNR and FQNEAQ (reference sequence). The CDR3 contains 16 residues. CDR3 nucleotide sequence: TGTGCCAGCAGCCGCGAGCGGGGGGCCCCCACCGGGGAGCTGTTTTTT. Translation: CASSRERGAPTGELFF.

The rearrangement links TRBV27 to TRBJ2-7; the D is unclear. The CDR3 length is 13 residues. Germline-derived CDR1 and CDR2 are MNHEY and SMNVEV (reference sequence). Trimming shortened V by 2 bases and J by 3 bases, and 8 bases separated the two germline ends. CDR3 region: CASSLTDNYEQYF. Here the CDR3 DNA reads TGTGCCAGCAGTTTAACAGATAACTACGAGCAGTACTTC.

With regard to this clone: Within the sample, other DNA sequences also encode this same CDR3. The chain employs TRBV28 and TRBJ1-2; D is ambiguous. The CDR3 sequence is 14 residues long. Germline V lookup: CDR1 MDHEN, CDR2 SYDVKM. V shed 7 bases and J shed 4 bases, with 16 bases lying between them. Here the CDR3 DNA reads TGTGCCAGCACTCTCGGACCTAACGGCTATGGCTACACCTTC. It encodes CASTLGPNGYGYTF.

This clone was seen more than once but under ten times. J is TRBJ1-2 and V is TRBV2; D gene uncertain. The V end lost 7 bases, the J end lost 5 bases, and 14 bases lay between the germline ends. This CDR3 spans 13 amino acids. Germline V gene lookup returns CDR1 SNHLY and CDR2 FYNNEI. CDR3 residues: CASTGLEAYGYTF. DNA for the CDR3: TGTGCCAGCACCGGCCTGGAGGCTTATGGCTACACCTTC.

The rearrangement links TRBV14 to TRBJ2-1; 7 bases line up with TRBD2. This CDR3 spans 15 amino acids. Germline-derived CDR1 and CDR2 are SGHDN and FVKESK. With 4 bases clipped from V and 1 base from J, the junction kept 4 bases outside the gene matches. As DNA, the CDR3 is TGTGCCAGCAGCCCCACCGGGGGGTCCTACAATGAGCAGTTCTTC. Translating it yields CASSPTGGSYNEQFF.

The genes are TRBV2 and TRBJ2-1; D might be TRBD2 (6 bases). The CDR3 totals 11 residues. V was clipped by 5 bases and J by 14 bases, with 13 bases between them. In germline, CDR1 is SNHLY, CDR2 FYNNEI. The CDR3 loop is CASSLLAVEFF. The CDR3 bases are TGTGCCAGCAGTTTGTTAGCGGTAGAGTTCTTC.

V gene TRBV7-5 combines with J gene TRBJ1-1; the D call TRBD1 from the table was never checked on the DNA. TRBV7-5 counts as a pseudogene. The CDR3 runs 13 residues. The CDR3 DNA is TGTGCCAGCAGCCACCCAGGGAACACTGAAGCTTTCTTT. The encoded protein is CASSHPGNTEAFF.

The gene calls are TRBV14 and TRBJ2-7; D uncertain. This CDR3 has 11 residues. The germline V and J ends were trimmed by 4 bases and 4 bases, with 5 bases remaining between them. CDR1 and CDR2 from the germline V gene are SGHDN and FVKESK. DNA of the CDR3: TGTGCCAGCAGCCCTACTTACGAGCAGTACTTC. Protein product: CASSPTYEQYF.

This clone was counted only a few times. In DNA form, the CDR3 reads TGTGCCAGCAGAACCATGGTAGGGGCCGCTGAAGCTTTCTTT. It is translated as CASRTMVGAAEAFF. The chain combines TRBV28 with TRBJ1-1; TRBD1 is a possible D gene (5 bases). Germline values: CDR1 MDHEN, CDR2 SYDVKM. The V gene lost 6 bases and the J gene lost 6 bases, with 17 bases spanning the gap. The CDR3 has 14 residues.

J is TRBJ2-1 and V is TRBV6-1; tentatively, D is TRBD2 (5 bases). This CDR3 has 12 amino acids. V lost 6 bases and J 7 bases, leaving 10 bases between the germline ends. Germline V gene data show CDR1 as MNHNS and CDR2 as SASEGT. The CDR3 loop reads CASRISANEQFF. The CDR3 region has the DNA TGTGCCAGCAGGATTAGCGCGAATGAGCAGTTCTTC.

This clone was observed a few times. This chain joins TRBV6-1 and TRBJ2-7; 10 positions match TRBD2. In germline, CDR1 is MNHNS, CDR2 SASEGT. V was clipped by 1 base and J by 3 bases; unmatched bases: 6. This CDR3 has 16 amino acids. CDR3 nucleotides: TGTGCCAGCAGTGAAGGTTTTAGCGGGGGGAGCTACGAGCAGTACTTC. This encodes CASSEGFSGGSYEQYF.

V gene TRBV28 combines with J gene TRBJ2-2; D may be TRBD1 (5 bases). The V end lost 4 bases, the J end lost 4 bases, and 16 bases lay between the germline ends. Germline CDR1 reads MDHEN; CDR2 reads SYDVKM. This CDR3 has 16 amino acids. This chain's CDR3 is CASSSQQQVFTGELFF. The DNA for the CDR3 is TGTGCCAGCAGTTCACAGCAACAGGTTTTCACCGGGGAGCTGTTTTTT.

This rearrangement joins TRBV5-1 to TRBJ2-1; 9 positions match TRBD1. The CDR3 runs 14 residues. The germline gives CDR1 SGHRS, CDR2 YFSETQ. V was pared by 6 bases and J by 8 bases, with 9 bases of the junction left unmatched. CDR3 sequence reads: CASTRGTGLHEQFF. CDR3 bases: TGCGCCAGCACCAGGGGGACAGGGCTACATGAGCAGTTCTTC.

This chain joins TRBV7-9 and TRBJ2-7; TRBD1 aligns across 9 bases. CDR1 is SEHNR and CDR2 is FQNEAQ in the germline V gene (reference sequence). This CDR3 spans 12 amino acids. Unmatched junction bases numbered 2, after V lost 5 bases and J lost 6 bases. In DNA form, the CDR3 reads TGTGCCAGCAGCCGGACAGGGGTCGAGCAGTACTTC. Translating gives CASSRTGVEQYF.

J is TRBJ1-4 and V is TRBV4-1; no firm D call. V shed 4 bases and J shed 0 bases, with 9 bases lying between them. CDR1 is MGHRA, CDR2 YSYEKL, per germline. The CDR3 sequence is 15 residues long. CDR3 amino acids: CASSLPGATNEKLFF. CDR3 bases: TGCGCCAGCAGCCTGCCCGGAGCAACTAATGAAAAACTGTTTTTT.

V and J are TRBV25-1 and TRBJ2-1; D possibly corresponds to TRBD2 (6 bases). The V gene lost 1 base and the J gene lost 6 bases, with 13 bases spanning the gap. The V gene's germline CDR1 is MGHDK and CDR2 SYGVNS. CDR3 length: 15 amino acids. CDR3 amino acids: CASSELGTAFNEQFF. CDR3 coding DNA: TGTGCCAGCAGTGAATTAGGGACTGCCTTCAATGAGCAGTTCTTC. The full variable domain, its missing parts supplied by reference TRBV25-1 and TRBJ2-1, is EADIYQTPRYLVIGTGKKITLECSQTMGHDKMYWYQQDPGMELHLIHYSYGVNSTEKGDLSSESTVSRIRTEHFPLTLESARPSHTSQYLCASSELGTAFNEQFFGPGTRLTVL.

This chain links TRBV7-8 with TRBJ1-6; no definite D call. Germline loops: CDR1 SGHVS, CDR2 FQNEAQ. CDR3 size: 17 residues. Trimming pared 2 bases from V and 7 bases from J, leaving 18 bases between. This CDR3 is CASSLLGYFSPNSPLHF. CDR3 coding DNA: TGTGCCAGCAGCTTATTAGGTTACTTTTCCCCGAATTCACCCCTCCACTTT.

The rearrangement joins TRBV2 to TRBJ2-2, with D perhaps matching TRBD2 (5 bases). The CDR3 loop spans 14 amino acids. CDR1 is SNHLY, CDR2 FYNNEI, per germline. V was cut by 6 bases and J by 3 bases, with 11 bases left in between. This CDR3 reads CASRERGYTGELFF. CDR3 nucleotides: TGTGCCAGCAGGGAGCGAGGGTACACCGGGGAGCTGTTTTTT.

The rearrangement joins TRBV6-6 to TRBJ2-1; no definite D call. Germline CDR1 reads MNHNY; CDR2 reads SVGAGI (reference sequence). Trimming removed 6 bases at V and 10 bases at J, with 13 bases between. The CDR3 spans 12 residues. The CDR3 here is CASSPSIGEQFF. The CDR3 nucleotides are TGTGCCAGCAGCCCCTCTATCGGGGAGCAGTTCTTC.

V gene TRBV4-2 combines with J gene TRBJ2-7; 15 bases are shared with TRBD2. From germline, CDR1 is LGHNA and CDR2 YNFKEQ. The CDR3 sequence is 17 residues long. The ends lost 0 bases at V and 4 bases at J; junction bases unmatched: 4. The CDR3 DNA reads as TGTGCCAGCAGCCAAGATAGGGGACTAGCGGGGGGTTACGAGCAGTACTTC. Protein sequence: CASSQDRGLAGGYEQYF.

This clone appeared a few times. The genes are TRBV9 and TRBJ2-3; 9 bases agree with TRBD2. The CDR3 runs to 16 residues. With 4 bases clipped from V and 1 base from J, the junction kept 7 bases outside the gene matches. The V gene's germline CDR1 is SGDLS and CDR2 YYNGEE. The CDR3 DNA reads TGTGCCAGCAGCTTAGTAGCGGGGGTCGGCACAGATACGCAGTATTTT. This sequence encodes CASSLVAGVGTDTQYF. The entire variable domain, with the rest obtained from reference TRBV9 and TRBJ2-3, is as follows: DSGVTQTPKHLITATGQRVTLRCSPRSGDLSVYWYQQSLDQGLQFLIQYYNGEERAKGNILERFSAQQFPDLHSELNLSSLELGDSALYFCASSLVAGVGTDTQYFGPGTRLTVL.

This chain uses TRBV30 with TRBJ1-1; D gene ambiguous. The CDR3 consists of 8 residues. V gave up 8 bases and J gave up 11 bases, with 9 bases separating them. Germline lookup yields CDR1 GTSNPN and CDR2 SVGIG (reference sequence). CDR3 region: CAMEMAFF. In nucleotides, the CDR3 is TGTGCCATGGAAATGGCTTTCTTT. Drawing the rest from reference TRBV30 and TRBJ1-1, the complete variable domain is SQTIHQWPATLVQPVGSPLSLECTVEGTSNPNLYWYRQAAGRGLQLLFYSVGIGQISSEVPQNLSASRPQDRQFILSSKKLLLSDSGFYLCAMEMAFFGQGTRLTVV.

The rearrangement joins TRBV7-9 to TRBJ1-2; D is unresolved. CDR1 and CDR2 from the germline V gene are SEHNR and FQNEAQ (reference sequence). The germline V and J ends were trimmed by 5 bases and 2 bases, with 9 bases remaining between them. This CDR3 is built from 13 residues. The CDR3 loop reads CASSPPQNYGYTF. The CDR3 DNA reads TGTGCCAGCAGCCCCCCACAGAACTATGGCTACACCTTC.

The genes are TRBV7-6 and TRBJ2-7; unclear D gene. The germline V and J ends were trimmed by 1 base and 3 bases, with 7 bases remaining between them. The CDR3 loop spans 13 amino acids. Germline CDR1 reads SGHVS; CDR2 reads FNYEAQ. The CDR3 region has the DNA TGTGCCAGCAGCTTAGAAACGGGCTACGAGCAGTACTTC. Translating gives CASSLETGYEQYF.